This TCR beta chain was identified during a study of blood T cell repertoires in COVID-19. A single count supports this clone. The CDR3 contains 16 residues. Germline V gene data show CDR1 as MNHEY and CDR2 as SVGEGT. With V trimmed by 0 bases and J by 6 bases, 11 bases remained unmatched. TCRdb's copy holds only in-frame clones and misses some; the assay was immunoSEQ multiplex PCR. The repertoire has some 140,000 clones, more than 70% of them found once; the top ten carry less than 7%. The chain combines TRBV6-2 or TRBV6-3 with TRBJ2-7, with 7 bases aligning to TRBD1. Input material: PBMCs or T cells enriched from blood (not recorded which). The sequence was collected from a man aged 35-49 years with acute COVID-19. CDR3 sequence reads: CASSYSGQVYLPEQYF. The CDR3 DNA sequence: TGTGCCAGCAGTTACTCCGGACAGGTTTACCTACCCGAGCAGTACTTC.